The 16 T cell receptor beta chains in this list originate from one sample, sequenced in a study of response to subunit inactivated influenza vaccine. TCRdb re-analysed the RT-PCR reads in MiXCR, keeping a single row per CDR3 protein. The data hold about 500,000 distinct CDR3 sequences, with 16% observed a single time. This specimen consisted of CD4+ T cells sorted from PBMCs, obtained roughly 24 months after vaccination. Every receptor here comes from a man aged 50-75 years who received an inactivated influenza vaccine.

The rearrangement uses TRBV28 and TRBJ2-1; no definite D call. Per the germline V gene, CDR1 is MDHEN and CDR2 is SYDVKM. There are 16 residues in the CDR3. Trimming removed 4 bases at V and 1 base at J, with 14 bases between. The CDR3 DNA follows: TGTGCCAGCAGTTCCGAGACCGCCACTTCCTACAATGAGCAGTTCTTC. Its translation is CASSSETATSYNEQFF.

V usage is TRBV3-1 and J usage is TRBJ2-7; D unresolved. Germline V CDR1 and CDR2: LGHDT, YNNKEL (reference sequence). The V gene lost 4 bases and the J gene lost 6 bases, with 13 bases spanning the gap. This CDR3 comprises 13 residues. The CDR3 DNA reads TGTGCCAGCAGCCGATCCGACCCCGGCGAGCAGTACTTC. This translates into CASSRSDPGEQYF.

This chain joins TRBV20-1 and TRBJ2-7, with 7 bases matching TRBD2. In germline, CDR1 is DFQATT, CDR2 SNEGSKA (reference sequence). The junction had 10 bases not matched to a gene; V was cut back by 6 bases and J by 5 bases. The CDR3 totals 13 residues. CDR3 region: CSANSGFDDEQYF. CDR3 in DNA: TGCAGTGCAAATAGCGGGTTCGATGACGAGCAGTACTTC.

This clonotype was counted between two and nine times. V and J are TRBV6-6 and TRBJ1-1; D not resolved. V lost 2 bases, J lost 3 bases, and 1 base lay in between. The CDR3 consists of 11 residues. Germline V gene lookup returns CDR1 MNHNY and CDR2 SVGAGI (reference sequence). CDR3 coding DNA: TGTGCCAGCAGTTACGACACTGAAGCTTTCTTT. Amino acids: CASSYDTEAFF.

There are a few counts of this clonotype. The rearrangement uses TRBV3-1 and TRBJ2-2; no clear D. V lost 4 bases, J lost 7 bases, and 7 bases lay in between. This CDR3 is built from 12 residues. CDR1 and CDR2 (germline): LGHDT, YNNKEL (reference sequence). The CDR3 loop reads CASSPALGELFF. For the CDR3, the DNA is TGTGCCAGCAGCCCCGCGCTCGGGGAGCTGTTTTTT.

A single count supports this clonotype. As DNA, the CDR3 is TGTGCCAGCAGCAAATCGGGACTAGCGTCCTACGAGCAGTACTTC. Its translation: CASSKSGLASYEQYF. The genes are TRBV7-2 and TRBJ2-7; 10 bases match TRBD2. The CDR3 runs to 15 residues. J gave up 1 base and V 5 bases, and 5 bases lay outside the gene matches. Germline values: CDR1 SGHTA, CDR2 FQGNSA.

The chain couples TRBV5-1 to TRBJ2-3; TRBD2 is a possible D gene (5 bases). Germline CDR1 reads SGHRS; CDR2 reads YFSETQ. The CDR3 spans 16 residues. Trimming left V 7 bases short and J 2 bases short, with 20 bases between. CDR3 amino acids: CASRELIQATTDTQYF. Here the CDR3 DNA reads TGCGCCAGCCGGGAACTTATCCAAGCCACCACAGATACGCAGTATTTT.

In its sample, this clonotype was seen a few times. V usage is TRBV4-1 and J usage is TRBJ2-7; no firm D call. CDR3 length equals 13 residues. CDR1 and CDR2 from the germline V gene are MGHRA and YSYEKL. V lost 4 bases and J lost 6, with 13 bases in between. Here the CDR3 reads CASSLSWGSEQYF. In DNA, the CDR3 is TGCGCCAGCAGCCTAAGCTGGGGTAGCGAGCAGTACTTC.

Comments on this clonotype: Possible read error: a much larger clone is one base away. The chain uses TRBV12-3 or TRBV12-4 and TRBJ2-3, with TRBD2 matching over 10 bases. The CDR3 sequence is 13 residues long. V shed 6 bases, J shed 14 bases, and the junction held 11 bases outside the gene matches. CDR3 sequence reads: CASRESSGSYSYF. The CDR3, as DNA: TGTGCCAGCAGGGAATCTAGCGGGAGTTATTCGTATTTT.

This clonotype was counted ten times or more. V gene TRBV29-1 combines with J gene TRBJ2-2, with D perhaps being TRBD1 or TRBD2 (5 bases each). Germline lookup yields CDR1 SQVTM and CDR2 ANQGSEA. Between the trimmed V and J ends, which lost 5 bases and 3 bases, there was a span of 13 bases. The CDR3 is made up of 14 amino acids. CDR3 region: CSVSGREYTGELFF. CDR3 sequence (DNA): TGCAGCGTTTCGGGCAGGGAGTACACCGGGGAGCTGTTTTTT.

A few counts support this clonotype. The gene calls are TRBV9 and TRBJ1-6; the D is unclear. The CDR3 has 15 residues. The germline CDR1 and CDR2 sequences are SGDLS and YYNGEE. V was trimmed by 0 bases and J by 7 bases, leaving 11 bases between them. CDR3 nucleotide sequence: TGTGCCAGCAGCGTAGATAACAGCGCCAATTCACCCCTCCACTTT. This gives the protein CASSVDNSANSPLHF.

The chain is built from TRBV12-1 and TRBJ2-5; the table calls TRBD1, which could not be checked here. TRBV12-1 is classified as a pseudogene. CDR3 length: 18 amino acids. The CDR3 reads CASSSPPHWWGPGKTQYF. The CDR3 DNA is TGTGCCAGCAGCTCTCCCCCCCATTGGTGGGGGCCAGGGAAGACCCAGTACTTC.

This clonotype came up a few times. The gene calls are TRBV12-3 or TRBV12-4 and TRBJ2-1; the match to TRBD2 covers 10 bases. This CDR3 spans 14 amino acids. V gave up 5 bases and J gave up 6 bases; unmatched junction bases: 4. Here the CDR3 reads CASSVGLASNEQFF. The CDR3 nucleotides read TGTGCCAGCAGTGTGGGACTAGCGTCCAATGAGCAGTTCTTC.

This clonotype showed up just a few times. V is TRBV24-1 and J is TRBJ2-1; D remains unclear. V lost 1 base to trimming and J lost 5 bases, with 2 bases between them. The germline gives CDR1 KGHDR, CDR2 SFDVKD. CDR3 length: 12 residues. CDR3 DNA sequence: TGTGCCACCAGTGATTTCGACAATGAGCAGTTCTTC. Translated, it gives CATSDFDNEQFF.

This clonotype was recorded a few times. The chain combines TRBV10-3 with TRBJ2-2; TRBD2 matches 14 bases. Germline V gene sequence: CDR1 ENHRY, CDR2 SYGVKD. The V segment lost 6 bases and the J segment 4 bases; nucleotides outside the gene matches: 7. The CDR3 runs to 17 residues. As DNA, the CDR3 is TGTGCCATCAGCGTAGGGACTAGCGGGAGCGGCACCGGGGAGCTGTTTTTT. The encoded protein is CAISVGTSGSGTGELFF.

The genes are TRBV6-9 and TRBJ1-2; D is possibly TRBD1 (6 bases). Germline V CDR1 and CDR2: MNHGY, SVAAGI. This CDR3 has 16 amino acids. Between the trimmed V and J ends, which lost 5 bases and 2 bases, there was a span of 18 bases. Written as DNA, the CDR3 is TGTGCCAGCAGTACTATCCGCAGGGGTTTCAACTATGGCTACACCTTC. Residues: CASSTIRRGFNYGYTF.